Sequencing of this TCR beta chain was carried out in a study of blood T cell repertoires in COVID-19. Study-level information: Donors in the United States, Italy and Spain gave samples during acute or convalescent COVID-19. T cells, B-cell-depleted T cells, or PBMCs provided the cDNA or gDNA that served as material.

In the original analysis: Cell counts per sample came from amplifying reference gene primers. Clones were read by immunoSEQ multiplex PCR, and TCRdb kept only the in-frame ones, dropping some. V and J calls and clone size are given by that table; D and trimming were obtained from the DNA. The data show over 120,000 clones, with 60% to 85% seen just once and less than 2% held by the top ten. This CDR3 is 15 amino acids long. CDR1 MNHNS and CDR2 SASEGT come from the germline V gene. Trimming left V 0 bases short and J 0 bases short, with 8 bases between. The clonotype originates from a woman between 55 and 75 years old with acute or convalescent COVID-19. The chain carries TRBV6-1 and TRBJ2-5; no reliable D call. The source material was peripheral blood. Written as DNA, the CDR3 is TGTGCCAGCAGTGAAGCTCTAACTTACCAAGAGACCCAGTACTTC. Protein product: CASSEALTYQETQYF.